This entry lists 24 T cell receptor beta chains sequenced from one sample in a study of shared T cell receptors in the human thymus (dated by TCRdb to the early 2020s). To prepare the library, the immunoSEQ multiplex PCR assay was applied. The table was pulled from immuneACCESS by TCRdb, which kept in-frame rearrangements only. Such tables lose some clones; where checked, under half of the loss comes from unresolved V genes, and the rest has no known cause. This sample lists some 640,000 clones; around 87% were detected once. 0.0094% of the sample comes from the top ten. Separately, the same data were catalogued under a study of human thymus T cells.

The specimen was thymocytes. Source of these receptors: a boy younger than two with a congenital heart defect. Donor details come from another sample of the same person, matched by shared clones.

The chain carries TRBV4-3 and TRBJ2-3; TRBD2 aligns across 8 bases. The CDR3 extends over 16 amino acids. After removal of 1 base from V and 5 bases from J, the junction contained 8 bases not matched to a gene. Germline CDR1 LGHNA, CDR2 YSLEER. CDR3 amino acids: CASSQGGQRGKDTQYF. The CDR3 nucleotides read TGCGCCAGCAGCCAAGGAGGGCAGCGGGGGAAAGATACGCAGTATTTT.

The chain joins TRBV11-2 to TRBJ2-4; the D gene is possibly TRBD2 (5 bases). Deletions cut 4 bases from V and 0 bases from J, with 10 bases between. Germline loops: CDR1 SGHAT, CDR2 FQNNGV. The CDR3 consists of 15 residues. CDR3 amino acids: CASSSGMLAKNIQYF. In DNA, the CDR3 is TGTGCCAGCAGCTCGGGAATGCTAGCCAAAAACATTCAGTACTTC.

The V gene is TRBV7-9, the J gene TRBJ2-3, with D tentatively TRBD2 (5 bases). Germline-derived CDR1 and CDR2 are SEHNR and FQNEAQ (reference sequence). The ends were cut back, 3 bases at V and 1 base at J, with 11 bases in the middle. The CDR3 is 15 residues long. The CDR3, as DNA: TGTGCCAGCAGCTTCGAGTGGCGGGGCACAGATACGCAGTATTTT. This translates into CASSFEWRGTDTQYF.

J is TRBJ1-4 and V is TRBV6-5; tentative D call: TRBD1 (5 bases). CDR1 is MNHEY and CDR2 is SVGAGI in the germline V gene. Trimming left V 2 bases short and J 5 bases short, with 6 bases between. The CDR3 length is 13 residues. As DNA, the CDR3 is TGTGCCAGCAGTTACCGGGGGAATGAAAAACTGTTTTTT. Its translation: CASSYRGNEKLFF.

This clone has only a few counts. V gene TRBV18 combines with J gene TRBJ1-4; D perhaps matches TRBD1 (5 bases). The V and J ends lost 2 bases and 8 bases respectively, with 18 bases between them. Germline CDR1 reads KGHSH; CDR2 reads LQKENI. This CDR3 has 16 residues. The CDR3 protein is CASSPTGGRWYEKLFF. In nucleotides, the CDR3 is TGTGCCAGCTCACCAACCGGGGGTCGGTGGTACGAAAAACTGTTTTTT.

The chain recombines TRBV5-8 with TRBJ2-6; a weak D match, TRBD1 (5 bases). V was clipped by 3 bases and J by 1 base, with 20 bases between them. The CDR3 length is 19 residues. CDR1 is SGHTS, CDR2 YDEGEE, per germline. The DNA for the CDR3 is TGTGCCAGCAGCTCAGACGGCAGGGTCCCTCCTTCTGGGGCCAACGTCCTGACTTTC. This codes for CASSSDGRVPPSGANVLTF.

The chain joins TRBV5-1 to TRBJ1-6; D not certain. Per germline, CDR1 SGHRS and CDR2 YFSETQ. The CDR3 runs 13 residues. The V end was cut by 7 bases, the J end by 6 bases, with 11 bases between. The CDR3 reads CASSERINSPLHF. CDR3 coding DNA: TGCGCCAGCTCCGAGCGTATTAATTCACCCCTCCACTTT.

V gene TRBV4-1 combines with J gene TRBJ2-7; 9 bases line up with TRBD2. The J segment lost 8 bases and the V segment lost 1 base, leaving 9 bases of the junction unmatched. The CDR3 consists of 15 residues. Germline CDR1 reads MGHRA; CDR2 reads YSYEKL. The CDR3 sequence: CASSQGGSGRTKQYF. CDR3 nucleotide sequence: TGCGCCAGCAGCCAAGGTGGTAGCGGGAGAACCAAGCAGTACTTC.

The chain is built from TRBV5-6 and TRBJ2-3; D remains ambiguous. Trimming removed 1 base at V and 0 bases at J, with 18 bases between. The CDR3 is 18 amino acids. CDR1 and CDR2 from the germline V gene are SGHDT and YYEEEE. This CDR3 reads CASSLPVSTPTSTDTQYF. DNA of the CDR3: TGTGCCAGCAGCTTGCCCGTGTCGACACCCACTAGCACAGATACGCAGTATTTT.

The genes are TRBV6-1 and TRBJ1-4; 10 nucleotides match TRBD1. CDR3 length: 15 residues. Trimming took 4 bases from V and 6 from J; bases not matched to a gene: 5. Germline loops: CDR1 MNHNS, CDR2 SASEGT. CDR3 loop: CASSARTGGDEKLFF. Written as DNA, the CDR3 is TGTGCCAGCAGTGCGAGGACAGGGGGAGATGAAAAACTGTTTTTT.

The J gene is TRBJ2-7, the V gene TRBV19; 7 nucleotides match TRBD2. Trimming at V came to 7 bases and at J to 13 bases, leaving 10 bases not matched to a gene. The germline V gene has CDR1 LNHDA and CDR2 SQIVND (reference sequence). This CDR3 is 11 amino acids long. The chain's CDR3 is CASNEGGQVYF. The CDR3 DNA follows: TGTGCCAGTAACGAGGGAGGGCAGGTATACTTC.

This rearrangement joins TRBV4-3 to TRBJ2-1; D may be TRBD2 (5 bases). V was clipped by 0 bases and J by 10 bases, with 10 bases between them. The CDR3 runs to 13 residues. Germline assignment: CDR1 LGHNA and CDR2 YSLEER. The CDR3 DNA reads TGCGCCAGCAGCCAAGATCGGGGTGGGGAGCAGTTCTTC. Protein: CASSQDRGGEQFF.

The chain couples TRBV2 to TRBJ2-3, with D perhaps matching TRBD1 (6 bases). V gave up 1 base and J gave up 0 bases, with 11 bases separating them. The CDR3 loop spans 16 amino acids. The germline V gene encodes CDR1 SNHLY and CDR2 FYNNEI. The CDR3, as DNA: TGTGCCAGCAGTGAAGTGGGGACATCTAGCACAGATACGCAGTATTTT. This codes for CASSEVGTSSTDTQYF.

The chain is built from TRBV28 and TRBJ2-7; 11 nucleotides line up with TRBD2. V was clipped by 3 bases and J by 6 bases; unmatched bases: 4. The CDR3 runs 14 residues. The V gene's germline CDR1 is MDHEN and CDR2 SYDVKM. CDR3 sequence reads: CASSFTSGSGEQYF. The CDR3 DNA reads as TGTGCCAGCAGTTTCACTAGCGGGAGTGGCGAGCAGTACTTC.

This chain joins TRBV27 and TRBJ1-5; D remains unclear. Trimming pared 2 bases from V and 4 bases from J, leaving 9 bases between. Germline-derived CDR1 and CDR2 are MNHEY and SMNVEV (reference sequence). The CDR3 has 14 amino acids. CDR3 DNA: TGTGCCAGCAGTTTAGGGCCGAGAAATCAGCCCCAGCATTTT. It is translated as CASSLGPRNQPQHF.

The chain uses TRBV28 and TRBJ2-7; 8 bases fit TRBD2. V trimming: 0 bases; J trimming: 6 bases; junction bases outside the gene matches: 16. Germline CDR1 is MDHEN and CDR2 is SYDVKM. CDR3 size: 18 residues. The CDR3 spells CASSLCGGISGRSSEQYF. The DNA of the CDR3 is TGTGCCAGCAGTTTATGCGGGGGGATAAGCGGGAGAAGCTCCGAGCAGTACTTC. Full variable domain (missing parts from reference TRBV28 and TRBJ2-7): DVKVTQSSRYLVKRTGEKVFLECVQDMDHENMFWYRQDPGLGLRLIYFSYDVKMKEKGDIPEGYSVSREKKERFSLILESASTNQTSMYLCASSLCGGISGRSSEQYFGPGTRLTVT.

The rearrangement joins TRBV6-1 to TRBJ1-3; D uncertain. Germline CDR1 is MNHNS and CDR2 is SASEGT. The length of the CDR3 is 16 residues. V dropped 2 bases and J dropped 0 bases, with 11 bases sitting between them. In DNA form, the CDR3 reads TGTGCCAGCAGTGAACCTCGGAGCAGCTCTGGAAACACCATATATTTT. It is translated as CASSEPRSSSGNTIYF.

The CDR3 loop is CASSSTGGRQPQHF. CDR3 DNA: TGTGCCAGCAGCTCGACAGGGGGCCGTCAGCCCCAGCATTTT. The V call is TRBV7-2, the J call TRBJ1-5, with TRBD1 matching over 10 bases. V shed 4 bases, J shed 6 bases, and the junction held 3 bases outside the gene matches. CDR3 length: 14 amino acids. The V gene's germline CDR1 is SGHTA and CDR2 FQGNSA.

This rearrangement joins TRBV28 to TRBJ1-5, with 7 bases fitting TRBD1. V trimming: 3 bases; J trimming: 7 bases; junction bases outside the gene matches: 9. The CDR3 is 15 amino acids. Germline CDR1 MDHEN, CDR2 SYDVKM. The CDR3 is CASSFPHRGRQPQHF. CDR3 coding DNA: TGTGCCAGCAGTTTTCCCCACAGGGGACGGCAGCCCCAGCATTTT.

The rearrangement links TRBV5-1 to TRBJ1-1; the D is unclear. The CDR3 is made up of 14 amino acids. V lost 1 base and J lost 0, with 7 bases in between. CDR1 SGHRS and CDR2 YFSETQ come from the germline V gene. The DNA of the CDR3 is TGCGCCAGCAGCTTGTTCCAGATGAACACTGAAGCTTTCTTT. Encoded protein: CASSLFQMNTEAFF. The variable domain in full, completed from reference TRBV5-1 and TRBJ1-1, reads KAGVTQTPRYLIKTRGQQVTLSCSPISGHRSVSWYQQTPGQGLQFLFEYFSETQRNKGNFPGRFSGRQFSNSRSEMNVSTLELGDSALYLCASSLFQMNTEAFFGQGTRLTVV.

V usage is TRBV5-6 and J usage is TRBJ1-1; D uncertain. This CDR3 comprises 13 residues. Between the trimmed V and J ends, which lost 5 bases and 4 bases, there was a span of 12 bases. Germline CDR1 is SGHDT and CDR2 is YYEEEE. This CDR3 reads CASSPQSTTEAFF. CDR3 in DNA: TGTGCCAGCAGTCCCCAATCTACCACTGAAGCTTTCTTT.

The chain couples TRBV28 to TRBJ2-3, with TRBD2 matching over 12 bases. V was pared by 3 bases and J by 5 bases, with 9 bases of the junction left unmatched. Germline assignment: CDR1 MDHEN and CDR2 SYDVKM. This CDR3 is built from 17 residues. This CDR3 reads CASSLKTSGGLVDTQYF. The CDR3, as DNA: TGTGCCAGCAGTTTGAAGACTAGCGGGGGTCTCGTAGATACGCAGTATTTT.

The gene calls are TRBV7-2 and TRBJ2-3, with 12 bases identical to TRBD1. The germline V gene has CDR1 SGHTA and CDR2 FQGNSA. This CDR3 contains 17 residues. Unmatched junction bases numbered 7, after V lost 5 bases and J lost 1 base. The CDR3 nucleotides read TGTGCCAGCAGCAGGGACAGGGGGCGAGCGGGCACAGATACGCAGTATTTT. Its protein is CASSRDRGRAGTDTQYF.

The chain is built from TRBV7-6 and TRBJ2-6, with 8 bases lining up with TRBD2. Germline V gives CDR1 SGHVS, CDR2 FNYEAQ. The J segment lost 1 base and the V segment lost 3 bases, leaving 14 bases of the junction unmatched. This CDR3 contains 20 residues. Here the CDR3 DNA reads TGTGCCAGCAGCTTTGGGGCCTCGGGGGGGACTTCGTCTGGGGCCAACGTCCTGACTTTC. This translates into CASSFGASGGTSSGANVLTF.